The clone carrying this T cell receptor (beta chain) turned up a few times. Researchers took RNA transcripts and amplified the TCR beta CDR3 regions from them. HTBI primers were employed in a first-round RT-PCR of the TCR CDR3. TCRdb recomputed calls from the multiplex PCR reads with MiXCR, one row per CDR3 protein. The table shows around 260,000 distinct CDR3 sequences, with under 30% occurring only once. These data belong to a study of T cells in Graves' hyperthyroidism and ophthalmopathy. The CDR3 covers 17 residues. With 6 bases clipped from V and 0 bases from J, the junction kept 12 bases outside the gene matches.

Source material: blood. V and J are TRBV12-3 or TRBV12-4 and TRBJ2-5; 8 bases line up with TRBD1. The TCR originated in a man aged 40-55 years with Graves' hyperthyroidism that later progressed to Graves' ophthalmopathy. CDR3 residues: CASRRGMDRVHQETQYF. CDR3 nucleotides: TGTGCCAGCAGGCGAGGGATGGACAGGGTACACCAAGAGACCCAGTACTTC.